These 14 T cell receptor beta chains came from one sample sequenced in a study of CD8 T cells in ankylosing spondylitis. TCRdb reprocessed the 5' RACE reads with MiXCR, giving one entry per CDR3 protein. This sample has roughly 180,000 distinct CDR3 sequences, with roughly 11% found just once. The specimen was blood, either unsorted or a sorted T cell fraction (not recorded which). Receptors originate from a male donor with ankylosing spondylitis or in good health (not recorded which).

This clonotype was recorded a few times. The chain has TRBV19 and TRBJ1-2; D is uncertain. Germline lookup yields CDR1 LNHDA and CDR2 SQIVND (reference sequence). Trimming shortened V by 4 bases and J by 2 bases, and 11 bases separated the two germline ends. This CDR3 is 14 amino acids long. The CDR3 sequence: CASSTPPENYGYTF. Here the CDR3 DNA reads TGTGCCAGTAGTACCCCGCCGGAAAACTATGGCTACACCTTC.

This clonotype occurred many times. The chain uses TRBV6-1 and TRBJ2-7, with 10 nucleotides matching TRBD2. V trimming: 5 bases; J trimming: 12 bases; junction bases outside the gene matches: 13. Germline CDR1 reads MNHNS; CDR2 reads SASEGT. The CDR3 has 14 residues. CDR3 protein: CASSTSGLAALSYF. In DNA, the CDR3 is TGTGCCAGCAGTACCTCTGGACTAGCGGCCCTTTCGTACTTC.

This clonotype came up many times. This chain links TRBV6-1 with TRBJ2-5, with a tentative D call TRBD1 (5 bases). Germline CDR1 is MNHNS and CDR2 is SASEGT. The CDR3 spans 13 residues. The V gene lost 5 bases and the J gene lost 1 base, with 8 bases spanning the gap. The CDR3 DNA is TGTGCCAGCAGTATGGACACCCAAGAGACCCAGTACTTC. Protein sequence: CASSMDTQETQYF.

This clonotype was counted many times. V is TRBV10-3 and J is TRBJ2-5, with 8 bases aligning to TRBD2. CDR3 length: 13 amino acids. V dropped 6 bases and J dropped 5; count of bases not matched to a gene: 5. From germline, CDR1 is ENHRY and CDR2 SYGVKD. The CDR3 DNA follows: TGTGCCATCAGCGTTAGCGGGGCGGAGACCCAGTACTTC. It is translated as CAISVSGAETQYF.

The table lists this clonotype with many counts. This sequence joins TRBV20-1 and TRBJ2-1, with 10 bases identical to TRBD2. V gave up 8 bases and J gave up 5 bases; unmatched junction bases: 6. CDR3 size: 13 residues. Germline V gives CDR1 DFQATT, CDR2 SNEGSKA (reference sequence). CDR3 bases: TGCAGTATAAGACTAGCGGGCAACAATGAGCAGTTCTTC. Translated, it gives CSIRLAGNNEQFF.

The chain joins TRBV7-9 to TRBJ2-1; tentatively, D is TRBD1 (6 bases). Trimming stripped 4 bases from V and 2 bases from J, with 9 bases between. The CDR3 loop spans 14 amino acids. CDR1 and CDR2 from the germline V gene are SEHNR and FQNEAQ (reference sequence). The CDR3 bases are TGTGCCAGCAGCTGGGCAGGGGCCTACAATGAGCAGTTCTTC. Protein product: CASSWAGAYNEQFF.

This clonotype was detected many times. V is TRBV5-5 and J is TRBJ1-1; D call uncertain. Germline V CDR1 and CDR2: SGHKS, YYEKEE (reference sequence). The CDR3 length is 14 residues. V gave up 3 bases and J gave up 3 bases, with 12 bases separating them. Written as DNA, the CDR3 is TGTGCCAGCAGCTCAATTACAGAATACACTGAAGCTTTCTTT. Translated: CASSSITEYTEAFF.

The chain carries TRBV6-1 and TRBJ1-6; D gene unclear. Germline CDR1 and CDR2: MNHNS and SASEGT. The CDR3 runs 16 residues. V lost 6 bases and J 6 bases, leaving 18 bases between the germline ends. CDR3 nucleotide sequence: TGTGCCAGCAGGCCGGGAAGCTCCCGCTTTAATTCACCCCTCCACTTT. Its translation: CASRPGSSRFNSPLHF.

The chain employs TRBV29-1 and TRBJ2-3; D is undetermined. Trimming pared 0 bases from V and 2 bases from J, leaving 6 bases between. The germline V gene encodes CDR1 SQVTM and CDR2 ANQGSEA. CDR3 length equals 13 residues. The CDR3 sequence is CSVEDYFTDTQYF. The CDR3 nucleotides read TGCAGCGTTGAAGATTACTTCACAGATACGCAGTATTTT.

This clonotype was recorded many times. This chain's CDR3 is CASSRDRGQDTQYF. CDR3 nucleotide sequence: TGCGCCAGCAGCCGGGACAGGGGGCAAGATACGCAGTATTTT. The chain links TRBV5-1 to TRBJ2-3; 12 nucleotides line up with TRBD1. J lost 5 bases, V lost 4 bases, and 2 bases had no gene match. This CDR3 comprises 14 residues. Germline CDR1 and CDR2: SGHRS and YFSETQ.

The rearrangement uses TRBV7-6 and TRBJ2-2; D is perhaps TRBD1 (6 bases). Germline values: CDR1 SGHVS, CDR2 FNYEAQ. The CDR3 consists of 14 residues. V gave up 2 bases and J gave up 6 bases, with 10 bases separating them. The DNA of the CDR3 is TGTGCCAGCAGCTTAACAGGGATGGCCGGGGAGCTGTTTTTT. Encoded protein: CASSLTGMAGELFF.

The chain has TRBV20-1 and TRBJ2-1, with 7 bases matching TRBD1. This CDR3 spans 16 amino acids. Losses at the gene ends were 0 bases for V and 8 bases for J; bases not matched to a gene: 13. The germline V gene has CDR1 DFQATT and CDR2 SNEGSKA (reference sequence). This chain's CDR3 is CSARDRLKGTDYEQFF. The CDR3 DNA is TGCAGTGCTAGAGATCGTTTAAAGGGGACAGATTATGAGCAGTTCTTC.

This clonotype has ten or more counts. The rearrangement links TRBV27 to TRBJ2-1; 12 bases fit TRBD2. V shed 6 bases and J 7 bases; nucleotides not matched to a gene: 19. This CDR3 has 19 residues. Germline values: CDR1 MNHEY, CDR2 SMNVEV (reference sequence). As DNA, the CDR3 is TGTGCCAGCAGCCGTAAGGGACTAGCGGGCGTTGTAGGAGCTAATGAGCAGTTCTTC. Translated: CASSRKGLAGVVGANEQFF.

This clonotype has a count of ten or more. The V call is TRBV4-2, the J call TRBJ2-5, with 12 bases fitting TRBD2. The CDR3 is made up of 20 amino acids. CDR1 is LGHNA, CDR2 YNFKEQ, per germline. Trimming cost V 0 bases and J 2 bases; bases outside gene matches: 13. The CDR3 sequence is CASSQDLDMTSGRQQETQYF. Here the CDR3 DNA reads TGTGCCAGCAGCCAAGATCTAGATATGACTAGCGGGAGACAGCAAGAGACCCAGTACTTC.